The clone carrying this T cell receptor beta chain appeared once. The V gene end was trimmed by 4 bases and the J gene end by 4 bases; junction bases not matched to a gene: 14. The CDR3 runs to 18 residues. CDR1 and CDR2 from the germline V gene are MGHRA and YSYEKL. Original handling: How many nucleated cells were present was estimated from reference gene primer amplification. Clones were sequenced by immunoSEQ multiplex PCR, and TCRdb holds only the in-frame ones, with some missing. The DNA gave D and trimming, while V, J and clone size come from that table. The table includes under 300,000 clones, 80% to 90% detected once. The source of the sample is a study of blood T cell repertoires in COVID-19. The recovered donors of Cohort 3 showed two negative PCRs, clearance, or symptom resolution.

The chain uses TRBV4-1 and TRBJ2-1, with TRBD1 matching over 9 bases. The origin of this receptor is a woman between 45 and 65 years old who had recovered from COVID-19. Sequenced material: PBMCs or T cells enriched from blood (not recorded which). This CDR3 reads CASSRLIGTGSQYNEQFF. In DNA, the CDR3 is TGCGCCAGCAGCCGGTTAATTGGGACAGGGTCACAGTACAATGAGCAGTTCTTC.